The 25 T cell receptor beta chains listed next were all sequenced from one sample in a study of T-cell memory formation after mild COVID-19. TCRdb analysed the 5' RACE reads with MiXCR anew, one entry per CDR3 protein. The sample includes fewer than 600,000 distinct CDR3 sequences, about 22% seen only once; the top ten take around 9.2%. Sequencing was done on a sample of PBMCs or a T cell subset sorted from them (not recorded which). The receptors stem from an adult woman who had mild COVID-19 (a few samples of this study predate the infection). Cell type and time point are not known.

The chain recombines TRBV18 with TRBJ2-1, with 15 nucleotides matching TRBD2. The CDR3 has 16 residues. Germline V gene data show CDR1 as KGHSH and CDR2 as LQKENI. Trimming removed 2 bases from V and 9 bases from J; junction bases left unmatched: 5. CDR3 DNA: TGTGCCAGCTCACCAACCCCGGGACTAGCGGGAGGTGAGCAGTTCTTC. Residues: CASSPTPGLAGGEQFF.

This clonotype occurred a few times. The chain is built from TRBV5-1 and TRBJ2-7, with a weak D call TRBD2 (6 bases). The CDR3 has 13 residues. CDR1 SGHRS and CDR2 YFSETQ come from the germline V gene. V lost 2 bases and J 5 bases, leaving 11 bases between the germline ends. CDR3 in DNA: TGCGCCAGCAGCTTTTCCCCGGGGGACGAGCAGTACTTC. It translates to CASSFSPGDEQYF.

The table lists this clonotype with a few counts. The V and J genes are TRBV20-1 and TRBJ2-7; a weak D match, TRBD1 (6 bases). The V gene's germline CDR1 is DFQATT and CDR2 SNEGSKA (reference sequence). V lost 1 base and J 5 bases, leaving 12 bases between the germline ends. The CDR3 is 13 amino acids. DNA of the CDR3: TGCAGTGCTAGAGTCCCCGGGACAAACGAGCAGTACTTC. This sequence encodes CSARVPGTNEQYF.

This clonotype was detected ten times or more. The chain links TRBV5-1 to TRBJ2-7; 7 nucleotides match TRBD2. J lost 2 bases, V lost 0 bases, and 8 bases had no gene match. Germline CDR1 reads SGHRS; CDR2 reads YFSETQ. The CDR3 sequence is 16 residues long. CDR3 coding DNA: TGCGCCAGCAGCTTGGGATGGGGGGGTTCGGCCTACGAGCAGTACTTC. Translation gives CASSLGWGGSAYEQYF. The complete variable domain, with remaining parts taken from reference TRBV5-1 and TRBJ2-7, reads KAGVTQTPRYLIKTRGQQVTLSCSPISGHRSVSWYQQTPGQGLQFLFEYFSETQRNKGNFPGRFSGRQFSNSRSEMNVSTLELGDSALYLCASSLGWGGSAYEQYFGPGTRLTVT.

The table lists this clonotype with many counts. This chain connects TRBV7-2 to TRBJ2-3, with 10 bases aligning to TRBD2. This CDR3 is 15 amino acids long. The trim removed 5 bases at V and 2 bases at J, leaving 4 bases unmatched. CDR1 and CDR2 (germline): SGHTA, FQGNSA. The chain's CDR3 is CASSLGLAYTDTQYF. CDR3 in DNA: TGTGCCAGCAGCCTGGGACTAGCGTACACAGATACGCAGTATTTT.

This clonotype turned up a few times. The genes are TRBV25-1 and TRBJ2-5; tentatively, D is TRBD2 (6 bases). The CDR3 is made up of 13 amino acids. Trimming left V 7 bases short and J 3 bases short, with 12 bases between. Germline V gene data show CDR1 as MGHDK and CDR2 as SYGVNS. The CDR3 is CASKGGGEETQYF. The CDR3 DNA reads TGTGCCAGCAAGGGAGGTGGTGAAGAGACCCAGTACTTC.

The chain carries TRBV7-9 and TRBJ2-1, with 11 positions matching TRBD2. CDR3 size: 13 residues. In germline, CDR1 is SEHNR, CDR2 FQNEAQ (reference sequence). The junction had 9 bases not matched to a gene; V was cut back by 5 bases and J by 15 bases. The CDR3 sequence: CASSPITSGSLFF. Written as DNA, the CDR3 is TGTGCCAGCAGCCCGATAACTAGCGGGAGCCTGTTCTTC.

The chain carries TRBV27 and TRBJ2-2, with D possibly matching TRBD2 (6 bases). Germline CDR1 is MNHEY and CDR2 is SMNVEV (reference sequence). The V and J ends lost 4 bases and 6 bases respectively, with 21 bases between them. The length of the CDR3 is 17 residues. CDR3 loop: CASSSYPGEALAGELFF. In nucleotides, the CDR3 is TGTGCCAGCAGTTCCTACCCGGGAGAAGCGTTGGCCGGGGAGCTGTTTTTT.

The chain has TRBV29-1 and TRBJ1-2, with D possibly being TRBD1 (6 bases). V was shortened by 4 bases and J by 7 bases, with 16 bases between the two germline ends. The CDR3 is made up of 13 amino acids. CDR1 SQVTM and CDR2 ANQGSEA come from the germline V gene. The CDR3 sequence: CSVVTGKDAGYTF. In DNA, the CDR3 is TGCAGCGTTGTAACAGGGAAAGATGCTGGCTACACCTTC.

This chain uses TRBV19 with TRBJ2-1; 7 positions match TRBD2. Germline V gene lookup returns CDR1 LNHDA and CDR2 SQIVND (reference sequence). This CDR3 is built from 16 residues. V trimming: 3 bases; J trimming: 4 bases; junction bases outside the gene matches: 9. This CDR3 is CASSILASGVYNEQFF. The CDR3 DNA follows: TGTGCCAGTAGTATCCTGGCTAGCGGCGTTTACAATGAGCAGTTCTTC.

This clonotype was seen a few times. The chain combines TRBV6-2 or TRBV6-3 with TRBJ1-1; no clear D. CDR1 and CDR2 from the germline V gene are MNHEY and SVGEGT. With 0 bases removed from V and 7 bases from J, the gap between germline ends came to 6 bases. This CDR3 region has 12 residues. CDR3 in DNA: TGTGCCAGCAGTTACTCAAGGCTTGAAGCTTTCTTT. This gives the protein CASSYSRLEAFF.

This clonotype came up a few times. The chain links TRBV20-1 to TRBJ2-7; possible D gene TRBD2, 6 bases. This CDR3 is 16 amino acids long. V was pared by 0 bases and J by 3 bases, with 18 bases between. The V gene's germline CDR1 is DFQATT and CDR2 SNEGSKA (reference sequence). The DNA for the CDR3 is TGCAGTGCTAGAGATGGGTCTCGGGGGAGCGACTACGAGCAGTACTTC. It is translated as CSARDGSRGSDYEQYF.

This clonotype was counted between two and nine times. The chain has TRBV3-1 and TRBJ2-6; D may match TRBD1 or TRBD2 (5 bases each). V gave up 0 bases and J gave up 0 bases, with 9 bases separating them. The CDR3 contains 17 residues. From germline, CDR1 is LGHDT and CDR2 YNNKEL (reference sequence). CDR3 nucleotides: TGTGCCAGCAGCCAAGAAGCAGGGACCTCTGGGGCCAACGTCCTGACTTTC. Residues: CASSQEAGTSGANVLTF.

In the case of this clonotype: Germline is not matched at one junction end, which may reflect a read error. V is TRBV12-3 or TRBV12-4 and J is TRBJ1-1; no clear D gene. CDR3 length: 12 amino acids. CDR3 in DNA: TGTGCCAGCACTAATGCCGGGGAACTTATATTTTGG. Translating it yields CASTNAGELIFW.

This clonotype turned up a few times. The chain uses TRBV3-2 and TRBJ2-2; the table names TRBD2, a call not compared with the DNA. TRBV3-2 is annotated as a pseudogene. The CDR3 is 17 amino acids. CDR3 amino acids: CASSQVLRESPNGELFF. CDR3 sequence (DNA): TGTGCCAGCAGCCAAGTATTGCGGGAGTCCCCCAACGGGGAGCTGTTTTTT.

V and J are TRBV9 and TRBJ2-7, with 8 bases lining up with TRBD1. Unmatched junction bases numbered 10, after V lost 3 bases and J lost 2 bases. Germline CDR1 SGDLS, CDR2 YYNGEE. CDR3 length equals 16 residues. In nucleotides, the CDR3 is TGTGCCAGCAGCGAAACGACAGGGGAGAGGGCCTACGAGCAGTACTTC. Translation gives CASSETTGERAYEQYF.

V usage is TRBV12-3 or TRBV12-4 and J usage is TRBJ1-5, with a tentative D call TRBD1 (6 bases). V was pared by 3 bases and J by 2 bases, with 11 bases between. The CDR3 has 15 residues. The CDR3 sequence is CASSLSGVGNQPQHF. The DNA for the CDR3 is TGTGCCAGCAGTTTGTCAGGGGTTGGCAATCAGCCCCAGCATTTT.

Of note for this clonotype: The junction departs from the called germline gene at one end, perhaps through a read error. The chain recombines TRBV7-9 with TRBJ2-3; 8 positions agree with TRBD2. The CDR3 is made up of 12 amino acids. The germline V gene encodes CDR1 SEHNR and CDR2 FQNEAQ (reference sequence). For the CDR3, the DNA is TGTGCCAGCAGCACCACTAGCGGAAATGGGAATTTT. This codes for CASSTTSGNGNF.

The V and J genes are TRBV28 and TRBJ2-3; maybe TRBD2 (6 bases). Trimming cost V 7 bases and J 3 bases, with 11 bases left between them. Germline V lookup: CDR1 MDHEN, CDR2 SYDVKM. This CDR3 is 13 amino acids long. CDR3 loop: CASISSGTDTQYF. The CDR3, as DNA: TGTGCCAGCATATCCAGCGGGACAGATACGCAGTATTTT. The full variable domain, its missing parts supplied by reference TRBV28 and TRBJ2-3, is DVKVTQSSRYLVKRTGEKVFLECVQDMDHENMFWYRQDPGLGLRLIYFSYDVKMKEKGDIPEGYSVSREKKERFSLILESASTNQTSMYLCASISSGTDTQYFGPGTRLTVL.

This clonotype was picked up a small number of times. This sequence joins TRBV11-3 and TRBJ2-4, with a tentative D call TRBD1 (7 bases). The germline V gene has CDR1 SGHNT and CDR2 YENEEA. The CDR3 is 15 residues long. Deletions cut 5 bases from V and 9 bases from J, with 20 bases between. CDR3 loop: CASSAGPSAGGIQYF. The DNA of the CDR3 is TGTGCCAGCAGCGCGGGGCCCTCCGCAGGGGGCATTCAGTACTTC.

This clonotype was seen a handful of times. This chain uses TRBV7-9 with TRBJ2-7; D uncertain. Trimming removed 5 bases at V and 5 bases at J, with 7 bases between. CDR1 is SEHNR and CDR2 is FQNEAQ in the germline V gene (reference sequence). CDR3 size: 11 residues. CDR3 protein: CASSQRDEQYF. The CDR3 DNA sequence: TGTGCCAGCAGCCAACGTGACGAGCAGTACTTC. Complete variable domain (other parts from reference TRBV7-9 and TRBJ2-7): DTGVSQNPRHKITKRGQNVTFRCDPISEHNRLYWYRQTLGQGPEFLTYFQNEAQLEKSRLLSDRFSAERPKGSFSTLEIQRTEQGDSAMYLCASSQRDEQYFGPGTRLTVT.

This clonotype came up a few times. The V call is TRBV3-1, the J call TRBJ1-2; no reliable D call. Trimming took off 3 bases at V and 3 bases at J, with 5 bases between the two ends. Germline CDR1 is LGHDT and CDR2 is YNNKEL (reference sequence). This CDR3 comprises 12 residues. This CDR3 is CASSHWDYGYTF. CDR3 DNA: TGTGCCAGCAGCCACTGGGACTATGGCTACACCTTC.

The rearrangement uses TRBV6-1 and TRBJ2-7; 7 bases are shared with TRBD2. CDR3 length: 13 amino acids. CDR1 and CDR2 from the germline V gene are MNHNS and SASEGT. V trimming: 10 bases; J trimming: 6 bases; junction bases outside the gene matches: 12. CDR3 in amino acids: CATSAGVSFEQYF. In DNA, the CDR3 is TGTGCCACCTCGGCGGGAGTTAGCTTCGAGCAGTACTTC.

The chain uses TRBV19 and TRBJ1-2; weak D call: TRBD1 (6 bases). Germline assignment: CDR1 LNHDA and CDR2 SQIVND (reference sequence). V lost 1 base to trimming and J lost 2 bases, with 8 bases between them. This CDR3 region has 14 residues. The DNA of the CDR3 is TGTGCCAGTAGTATAGGACAGGCGAACTATGGCTACACCTTC. It is translated as CASSIGQANYGYTF.

A few counts support this clonotype. In nucleotides, the CDR3 is TGTGCCAGCAGTGAATTAACGGGGCTCGGCAATGGCTACACCTTC. Translating it yields CASSELTGLGNGYTF. The V call is TRBV25-1, the J call TRBJ1-2; tentatively, D is TRBD1 (5 bases). The CDR3 is made up of 15 amino acids. The germline V gene has CDR1 MGHDK and CDR2 SYGVNS. V lost 1 base, J lost 6 bases, and 15 bases lay in between.